Below are 25 T cell receptor beta chains sequenced from a single sample in a study of shared T cell receptors in the human thymus. Sequenced by immunoSEQ multiplex PCR; TCRdb stores in-frame clones only, minus some. The data show over 450,000 clones, with around 78% seen just once and about 0.013% held by the top ten. The same specimen was also included in a second study, on human thymus T cells.

The sample comprised thymocytes. The receptors were sampled from a boy younger than two with a congenital heart defect.

This rearrangement joins TRBV27 to TRBJ2-5; TRBD1 might be the D (6 bases). Per germline, CDR1 MNHEY and CDR2 SMNVEV (reference sequence). V dropped 5 bases and J dropped 5 bases, with 21 bases sitting between them. The CDR3 spans 16 residues. CDR3 bases: TGTGCCAGCAGTCCGTATCGGGCCCCGAGGGGGGAGACCCAGTACTTC. It encodes CASSPYRAPRGETQYF.

The chain is built from TRBV6-6 and TRBJ2-7; a possible D gene is TRBD2 (6 bases). Per germline, CDR1 MNHNY and CDR2 SVGAGI (reference sequence). This CDR3 spans 15 amino acids. V shed 1 base and J shed 4 bases, with 14 bases lying between them. For the CDR3, the DNA is TGTGCCAGCAGTTACTTCTGCGGGACTGGGTACGAGCAGTACTTC. It specifies CASSYFCGTGYEQYF.

This clone was observed a single time. The J gene is TRBJ2-1, the V gene TRBV25-1; 11 bases line up with TRBD2. Germline CDR1 is MGHDK and CDR2 is SYGVNS. The CDR3 is made up of 16 amino acids. The V gene end was trimmed by 7 bases and the J gene end by 8 bases; junction bases not matched to a gene: 13. This chain's CDR3 is CASTDPTSGNPDEQFF. CDR3 nucleotides: TGTGCCAGCACCGACCCGACTAGCGGGAACCCCGATGAGCAGTTCTTC.

This chain connects TRBV25-1 to TRBJ2-5, with TRBD1 as a possible D gene (5 bases). CDR1 MGHDK and CDR2 SYGVNS come from the germline V gene. CDR3 length: 14 amino acids. V was cut by 3 bases and J by 5 bases, with 13 bases left in between. CDR3 residues: CASSDHRSSETQYF. DNA of the CDR3: TGTGCCAGCAGTGACCACAGGTCCAGTGAGACCCAGTACTTC.

This sequence joins TRBV5-6 and TRBJ2-4, with TRBD2 identical over 11 bases. The germline gives CDR1 SGHDT, CDR2 YYEEEE. V shed 0 bases, J shed 0 bases, and the junction held 5 bases outside the gene matches. The CDR3 covers 18 residues. The CDR3 nucleotides read TGTGCCAGCAGCTTGGGACTAGCGGGACCTCTAGCCAAAAACATTCAGTACTTC. It specifies CASSLGLAGPLAKNIQYF.

The V and J genes are TRBV2 and TRBJ2-1; tentatively, D is TRBD1 (6 bases). Trimming cost V 10 bases and J 2 bases, with 12 bases left between them. The CDR3 contains 13 residues. Germline V gives CDR1 SNHLY, CDR2 FYNNEI. CDR3 sequence: CATGQIPYNEQFF. DNA of the CDR3: TGTGCCACAGGACAGATCCCCTACAATGAGCAGTTCTTC.

The chain has TRBV27 and TRBJ2-7, with D perhaps matching TRBD1 (6 bases). The V end was cut by 2 bases, the J end by 0 bases, with 14 bases between. The CDR3 consists of 16 residues. Germline-derived CDR1 and CDR2 are MNHEY and SMNVEV (reference sequence). The CDR3 DNA is TGTGCCAGCAGTTTAATCCGGGACACGAGCTCCTACGAGCAGTACTTC. Translating it yields CASSLIRDTSSYEQYF.

The chain has TRBV4-2 and TRBJ2-1, with a tentative D call TRBD2 (7 bases). Trimming cost V 3 bases and J 12 bases, with 30 bases left between them. Germline CDR1 is LGHNA and CDR2 is YNFKEQ. The CDR3 consists of 18 residues. The CDR3 coding sequence is TGTGCCAGCAGCCACCAAGCTTCCGGGGGAGGGGGAACTTATGTGCAGTTCTTC. Translating gives CASSHQASGGGGTYVQFF.

The chain employs TRBV6-4 and TRBJ1-2; 11 nucleotides line up with TRBD1. CDR1 is MRHNA and CDR2 is SNTAGT in the germline V gene. J lost 4 bases, V lost 6 bases, and 13 bases had no gene match. CDR3 size: 17 residues. CDR3 amino acids: CASSATNRTGGRYGYTF. CDR3 DNA: TGTGCCAGCAGCGCGACGAACCGGACAGGGGGCCGCTATGGCTACACCTTC.

V is TRBV25-1 and J is TRBJ1-5, with a possible D match to TRBD1 (5 bases). V was clipped by 2 bases and J by 6 bases, with 14 bases between them. This CDR3 region has 15 residues. Germline assignment: CDR1 MGHDK and CDR2 SYGVNS. In DNA, the CDR3 is TGTGCCAGCAGTGAAAAGGGGAAGGGCGCTCAGCCCCAGCATTTT. Translated: CASSEKGKGAQPQHF.

The chain links TRBV19 to TRBJ2-7, with 8 bases aligning to TRBD1. The CDR3 runs to 17 residues. Looked up from germline, CDR1 is LNHDA and CDR2 is SQIVND (reference sequence). The V segment lost 1 base and the J segment 3 bases; nucleotides outside the gene matches: 11. This CDR3 reads CASSIVYGTGPYYEQYF. In nucleotides, the CDR3 is TGTGCCAGTAGTATAGTATACGGGACAGGACCCTACTACGAGCAGTACTTC.

The V call is TRBV14, the J call TRBJ2-7, with 9 bases that match TRBD2. Trimming cost V 4 bases and J 4 bases; bases outside gene matches: 8. Germline lookup yields CDR1 SGHDN and CDR2 FVKESK. The CDR3 length is 15 residues. This CDR3 reads CASSPRSGRPYEQYF. The CDR3 nucleotides read TGTGCCAGCAGCCCCCGCAGCGGGAGGCCTTACGAGCAGTACTTC.

The rearrangement uses TRBV5-1 and TRBJ2-1, with TRBD2 matching over 7 bases. The J segment lost 4 bases and the V segment lost 0 bases, leaving 7 bases of the junction unmatched. Germline CDR1 and CDR2: SGHRS and YFSETQ. The CDR3 runs to 16 residues. CDR3 bases: TGCGCCAGCAGCTTGGCAGAACTAGCGCCTTACAATGAGCAGTTCTTC. Its translation is CASSLAELAPYNEQFF.

V gene TRBV5-6 combines with J gene TRBJ2-1, with 7 nucleotides matching TRBD2. This CDR3 is built from 16 residues. CDR1 and CDR2 (germline): SGHDT, YYEEEE. Trimming cost V 4 bases and J 8 bases; bases outside gene matches: 15. The CDR3 region is CASSAGRGGSIYEQFF. The CDR3 region has the DNA TGTGCCAGCAGCGCCGGTCGGGGCGGGAGTATCTATGAGCAGTTCTTC.

The chain carries TRBV5-1 and TRBJ2-1; TRBD1 might be the D (6 bases). The germline V and J ends were trimmed by 4 bases and 6 bases, with 17 bases remaining between them. CDR3 length equals 15 residues. Germline V gives CDR1 SGHRS, CDR2 YFSETQ. This CDR3 is CASSPGQRNLNEQFF. DNA of the CDR3: TGCGCCAGCAGCCCCGGACAGAGGAACCTCAATGAGCAGTTCTTC. The full variable domain, completed using reference TRBV5-1 and TRBJ2-1, is KAGVTQTPRYLIKTRGQQVTLSCSPISGHRSVSWYQQTPGQGLQFLFEYFSETQRNKGNFPGRFSGRQFSNSRSEMNVSTLELGDSALYLCASSPGQRNLNEQFFGPGTRLTVL.

V and J are TRBV4-3 and TRBJ2-2, with D possibly being TRBD1 (5 bases). Trimming left V 3 bases short and J 0 bases short, with 11 bases between. The CDR3 runs 16 residues. Germline lookup yields CDR1 LGHNA and CDR2 YSLEER. This chain's CDR3 is CASSHLRQTNTGELFF. CDR3 in DNA: TGCGCCAGCAGCCACCTTAGACAGACGAACACCGGGGAGCTGTTTTTT.

This chain joins TRBV12-5 and TRBJ2-1; 9 positions agree with TRBD2. Germline CDR1 and CDR2: LGHNT and FRNRAP. V shed 0 bases, J shed 8 bases, and the junction held 14 bases outside the gene matches. The CDR3 length is 18 residues. The CDR3 region is CASGLVQGWGSGSHEQFF. The CDR3 bases are TGTGCTAGTGGTTTGGTCCAGGGTTGGGGTAGCGGGAGCCATGAGCAGTTCTTC.

This chain joins TRBV2 and TRBJ2-1; TRBD2 matches 10 bases. Trimming took 6 bases from V and 5 from J; bases not matched to a gene: 16. The CDR3 is made up of 18 amino acids. Germline V gives CDR1 SNHLY, CDR2 FYNNEI. CDR3 protein: CASRPGTSACLGHNEQFF. The DNA of the CDR3 is TGTGCCAGCAGACCCGGGACTAGCGCGTGCCTGGGGCACAATGAGCAGTTCTTC.

The chain joins TRBV30 to TRBJ1-2, with D possibly being TRBD1 (6 bases). The germline V gene encodes CDR1 GTSNPN and CDR2 SVGIG (reference sequence). The CDR3 spans 16 residues. Trimming pared 0 bases from V and 0 bases from J, leaving 14 bases between. The CDR3 DNA reads TGTGCCTGGAGTGTAAGGGGGACACCTTCTAACTATGGCTACACCTTC. Amino acids: CAWSVRGTPSNYGYTF.

This clone was found a few times. In nucleotides, the CDR3 is TGTGCCAGCAGAGGGGGGAGGGAGGACTACGAGCAGTACTTC. The encoded protein is CASRGGREDYEQYF. V is TRBV6-6 and J is TRBJ2-7; a possible D gene is TRBD2 (7 bases). Trimming shortened V by 6 bases and J by 3 bases, and 15 bases separated the two germline ends. Germline V CDR1 and CDR2: MNHNY, SVGAGI (reference sequence). The CDR3 loop spans 14 amino acids.

This clone has only a few counts. V is TRBV7-9 and J is TRBJ1-1, with 7 positions matching TRBD1. Trimming at V came to 5 bases and at J to 7 bases, leaving 10 bases not matched to a gene. Germline V CDR1 and CDR2: SEHNR, FQNEAQ (reference sequence). The CDR3 consists of 14 residues. The CDR3 DNA reads as TGTGCCAGCAGCCGAACCCAACAGGGGCGTGAAGCTTTCTTT. It yields the protein CASSRTQQGREAFF.

The chain combines TRBV5-1 with TRBJ2-7, with 11 bases lining up with TRBD2. Germline loops: CDR1 SGHRS, CDR2 YFSETQ. The CDR3 loop spans 15 amino acids. V lost 4 bases to trimming and J lost 5 bases; unmatched junction nucleotides: 8. In DNA, the CDR3 is TGCGCCAGCAGCCTAGCGGGAGGAATCAGGGACGAGCAGTACTTC. Encoded protein: CASSLAGGIRDEQYF.

This chain links TRBV4-3 with TRBJ1-2; 10 bases fit TRBD1. The CDR3 spans 15 residues. Germline V CDR1 and CDR2: LGHNA, YSLEER. The trim removed 0 bases at V and 5 bases at J, leaving 3 bases unmatched. The CDR3, as DNA: TGCGCCAGCAGCCAAGATCGGGGACAGGGGTATGGCTACACCTTC. Residues: CASSQDRGQGYGYTF.

This clone has a single count. This chain uses TRBV6-5 with TRBJ1-2; D remains unclear. Trimming removed 0 bases from V and 8 bases from J, with 10 bases in between. The CDR3 spans 13 residues. The V gene's germline CDR1 is MNHEY and CDR2 SVGAGI. CDR3 DNA: TGTGCCAGCAGTTACTCTCCGGTAGCGGGCTACACCTTC. Translating it yields CASSYSPVAGYTF.

V usage is TRBV6-1 and J usage is TRBJ2-7, with D tentatively TRBD1 (6 bases). V was pared by 6 bases and J by 7 bases, with 19 bases between. From germline, CDR1 is MNHNS and CDR2 SASEGT. This CDR3 region has 14 residues. The CDR3 is CASRGQGPPFEQYF. In nucleotides, the CDR3 is TGTGCCAGCAGGGGGCAGGGGCCTCCGTTTGAGCAGTACTTC.